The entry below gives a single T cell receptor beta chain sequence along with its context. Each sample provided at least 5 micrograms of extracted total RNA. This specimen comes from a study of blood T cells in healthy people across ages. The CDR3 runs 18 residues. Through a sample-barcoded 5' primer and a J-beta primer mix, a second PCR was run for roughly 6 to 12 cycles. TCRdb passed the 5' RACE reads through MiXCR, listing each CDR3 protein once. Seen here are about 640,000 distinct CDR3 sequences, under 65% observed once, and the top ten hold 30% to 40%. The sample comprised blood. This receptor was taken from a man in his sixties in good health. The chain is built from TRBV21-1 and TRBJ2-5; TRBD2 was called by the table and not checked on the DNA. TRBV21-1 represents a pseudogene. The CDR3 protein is CASTPDPSGGAEQETQYF. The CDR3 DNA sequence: TGTGCCAGCACGCCAGATCCTAGCGGGGGGGCGGAGCAAGAGACCCAGTACTTC.